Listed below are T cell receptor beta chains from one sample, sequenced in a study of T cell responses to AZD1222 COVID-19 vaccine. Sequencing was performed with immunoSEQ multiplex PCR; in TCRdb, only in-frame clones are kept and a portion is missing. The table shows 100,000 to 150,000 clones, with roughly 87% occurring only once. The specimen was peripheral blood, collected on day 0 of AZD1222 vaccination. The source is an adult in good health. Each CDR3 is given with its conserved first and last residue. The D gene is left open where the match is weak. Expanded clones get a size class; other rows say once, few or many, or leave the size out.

CASTGTDTYEQYF,TGTGCCAGCACCGGGACAGATACCTACGAGCAGTACTTC,TRBJ2-7,.,TRBV28,TRBD1
CASSETGTGELFF,TGTGCCAGCAGCGAGACAGGTACCGGGGAGCTGTTTTTT,TRBJ2-2,few,TRBV11-3,.
CASRDSEAFF,TGTGCCAGCAGGGACAGTGAAGCTTTCTTT,TRBJ1-1,.,TRBV12-3/TRBV12-4,.
CSVEPGALDGYTF,TGCAGCGTCGAACCGGGGGCCTTGGATGGCTACACCTTC,TRBJ1-2,.,TRBV29-1,.
CASSYTGGNYGYTF,TGTGCCAGCAGCTACACAGGGGGCAACTATGGCTACACCTTC,TRBJ1-2,.,TRBV7-2,TRBD1
CASSPPSPSAAPYNEQFF,TGTGCCAGCAGCCCCCCTTCGCCCAGTGCTGCTCCTTACAATGAGCAGTTCTTC,TRBJ2-1,.,TRBV7-9,.
CASSPTGTGNTIYF,TGTGCCAGCAGCCCGACAGGGACTGGAAACACCATATATTTT,TRBJ1-3,.,TRBV7-8,TRBD1
CATSDSGSGPTNEKLFF,TGTGCCACCAGTGATTCGGGGTCCGGGCCAACTAATGAAAAACTGTTTTTT,TRBJ1-4,.,TRBV24-1,.
CASSPWDRGRAFF,TGTGCCAGCAGCCCCTGGGACAGGGGGCGAGCTTTCTTT,TRBJ1-1,.,TRBV7-2,TRBD1
CASSLQDRASYNEQFF,TGCGCCAGCAGCCTACAGGACAGGGCTTCCTACAATGAGCAGTTCTTC,TRBJ2-1,.,TRBV5-1,TRBD1
CASSDLKGTAGNTIYF,TGTGCCAGCAGTGACCTAAAGGGGACAGCTGGAAACACCATATATTTT,TRBJ1-3,.,TRBV6-1,TRBD1
CASRRGVTDTQYF,TGTGCCAGTCGCAGGGGGGTGACAGATACGCAGTATTTT,TRBJ2-3,.,TRBV28,.
CASRMWRNSNQPQHF,TGTGCCAGCAGAATGTGGCGGAATAGCAATCAGCCCCAGCATTTT,TRBJ1-5,.,TRBV2,.
CASSLTWTELQETQYF,TGCGCCAGCAGCCTCACTTGGACAGAGCTACAAGAGACCCAGTACTTC,TRBJ2-5,.,TRBV5-1,.
CSARDGYYTF,TGCAGTGCTAGAGATGGGTACTACACCTTC,TRBJ1-2,.,TRBV20-1,.
CASSPQRGTGLTYEQYF,TGTGCCAGCAGCCCTCAACGGGGGACAGGGCTGACCTACGAGCAGTACTTC,TRBJ2-7,.,TRBV7-9,TRBD1